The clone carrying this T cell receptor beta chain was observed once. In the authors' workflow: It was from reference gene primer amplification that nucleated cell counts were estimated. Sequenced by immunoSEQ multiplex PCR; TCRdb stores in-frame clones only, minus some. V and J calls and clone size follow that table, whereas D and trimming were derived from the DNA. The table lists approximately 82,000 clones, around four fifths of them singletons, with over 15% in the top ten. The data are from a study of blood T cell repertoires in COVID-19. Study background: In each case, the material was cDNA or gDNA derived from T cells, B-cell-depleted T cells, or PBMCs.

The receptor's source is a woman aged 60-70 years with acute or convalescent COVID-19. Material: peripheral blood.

This CDR3 reads CASRYYRSAGNEQFF. In DNA form, the CDR3 reads TGTGCCAGCAGATACTACAGGAGTGCAGGGAATGAGCAGTTCTTC. This sequence joins TRBV2 and TRBJ2-1; D is possibly TRBD1 (5 bases). The CDR3 runs 15 residues. From germline, CDR1 is SNHLY and CDR2 FYNNEI. V was clipped by 6 bases and J by 7 bases, with 19 bases between them.